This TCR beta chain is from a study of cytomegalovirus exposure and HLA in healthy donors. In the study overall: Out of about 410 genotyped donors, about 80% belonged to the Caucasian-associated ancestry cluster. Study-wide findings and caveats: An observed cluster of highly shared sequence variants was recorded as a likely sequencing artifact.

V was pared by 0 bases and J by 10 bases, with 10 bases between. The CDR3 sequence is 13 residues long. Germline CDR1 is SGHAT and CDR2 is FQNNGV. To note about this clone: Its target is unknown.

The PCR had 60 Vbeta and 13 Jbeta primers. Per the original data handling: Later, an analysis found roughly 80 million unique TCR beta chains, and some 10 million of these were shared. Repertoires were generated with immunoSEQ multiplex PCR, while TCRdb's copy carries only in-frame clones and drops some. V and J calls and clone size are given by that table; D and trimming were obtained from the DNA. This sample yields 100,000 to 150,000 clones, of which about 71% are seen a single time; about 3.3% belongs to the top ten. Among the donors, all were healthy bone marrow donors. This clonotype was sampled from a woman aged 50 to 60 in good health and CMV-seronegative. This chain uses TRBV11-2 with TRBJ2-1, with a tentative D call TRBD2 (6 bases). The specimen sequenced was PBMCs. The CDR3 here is CASSLDGGVEQFF. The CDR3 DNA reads TGTGCCAGCAGCTTAGATGGAGGGGTAGAGCAGTTCTTC. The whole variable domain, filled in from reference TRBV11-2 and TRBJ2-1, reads EAGVAQSPRYKIIEKRQSVAFWCNPISGHATLYWYQQILGQGPKLLIQFQNNGVVDDSQLPKDRFSAERLKGVDSTLKIQPAKLEDSAVYLCASSLDGGVEQFFGPGTRLTVL.